This T cell receptor (beta chain) is drawn from a study of OX40 agonist ivuxolimab in advanced cancers. Libraries were prepared by immunoSEQ multiplex PCR; TCRdb keeps only in-frame clonotypes and omits some of them. The sample contains 20,000 to 30,000 clones, 88% of which appear only once. CDR1 is MNHNS and CDR2 is SASEGT in the germline V gene. The V gene lost 8 bases and the J gene lost 2 bases, with 13 bases spanning the gap. CDR3 length: 14 amino acids. The material sequenced was CD4+ or CD8+ T cells sorted from blood, taken in a trial of the OX40 agonist ivuxolimab. The gene calls are TRBV6-1 and TRBJ1-5; D might be TRBD1 (5 bases). The sequence was collected from an adult with an advanced solid tumor such as melanoma, head and neck, liver or kidney cancer. The CDR3 nucleotides read TGTGCCAGCGAAAAAGGGGAGGGCAATCAGCCCCAGCATTTT. Translated, it gives CASEKGEGNQPQHF.